This T cell receptor (beta chain) comes out of a study of T cell responses to AZD1222 COVID-19 vaccine. Study-wide results and limits: With two AZD1222 doses given, Spike-specific TCR breadth and depth both rose. Clonal diversity was possibly underestimated, and white British individuals and females predominated among donors. Seropositive AZD1222 recipients at baseline numbered only 6 or 7.

This clone was observed a few times. No antigen is known for it. Profiled with immunoSEQ multiplex PCR; TCRdb holds only in-frame clones, not every one. The sample has 180,000 or so clones, 94% seen once; the top ten hold about 0.6%. V lost 0 bases to trimming and J lost 10 bases, with 18 bases between them. The CDR3 length is 14 residues. Germline CDR1 GTSNPN, CDR2 SVGIG (reference sequence). Specimen: peripheral blood, collected on day 0 of AZD1222 vaccination. The source of this sequence is an adult in good health. The chain is built from TRBV30 and TRBJ1-1; maybe TRBD1 (6 bases). CDR3 sequence (DNA): TGTGCCTGGAGTGTCAGGATGGCACAGGGATCAGCTTTCTTT. Translating it yields CAWSVRMAQGSAFF.